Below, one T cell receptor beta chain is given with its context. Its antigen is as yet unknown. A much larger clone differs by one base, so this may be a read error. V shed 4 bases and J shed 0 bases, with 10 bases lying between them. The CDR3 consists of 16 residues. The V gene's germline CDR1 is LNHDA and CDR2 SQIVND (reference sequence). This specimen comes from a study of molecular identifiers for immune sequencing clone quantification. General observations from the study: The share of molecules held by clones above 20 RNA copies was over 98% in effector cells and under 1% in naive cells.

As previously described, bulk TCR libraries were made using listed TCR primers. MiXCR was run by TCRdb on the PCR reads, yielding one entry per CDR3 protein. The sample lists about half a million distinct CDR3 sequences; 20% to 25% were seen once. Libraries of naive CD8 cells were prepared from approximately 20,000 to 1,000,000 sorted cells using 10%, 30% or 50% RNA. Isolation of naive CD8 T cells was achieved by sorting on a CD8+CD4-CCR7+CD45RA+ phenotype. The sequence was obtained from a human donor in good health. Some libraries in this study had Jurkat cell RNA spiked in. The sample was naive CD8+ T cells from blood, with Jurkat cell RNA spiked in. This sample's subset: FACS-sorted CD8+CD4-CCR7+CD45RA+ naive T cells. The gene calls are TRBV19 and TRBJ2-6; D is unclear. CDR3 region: CASSTQVSSGANVLTF. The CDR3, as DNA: TGTGCCAGTAGTACCCAAGTGTCCTCTGGGGCCAACGTCCTGACTTTC.